The T cell receptor beta chain under discussion was sequenced for a study of low-dose radiotherapy and immunotherapy resistance in tumors. With TRAV- and TRBV-specific primers, first-strand cDNA was made, covering the alpha and beta chains. A constant-region primer paired with the V-primer adapter amplified TCRs over 20 PCR cycles. From the reads, TCRdb called clonotypes with MiXCR, one entry per CDR3 protein. The sample includes 13,000 to 15,000 distinct CDR3 sequences, 75% of them seen just once. Germline-derived CDR1 and CDR2 are SGHKS and YYEKEE (reference sequence). This CDR3 contains 15 residues. J gave up 13 bases and V 4 bases, and 9 bases lay outside the gene matches.

The chain joins TRBV5-5 to TRBJ1-6; 12 nucleotides align to TRBD1. This clonotype was obtained from a human donor with advanced metastatic prostate, ovarian, gallbladder or colorectal cancer (not recorded which). This table probably holds off-target reads from a library built for another chain. The DNA of the CDR3 is TGTGCCAGCAGCCGATACCGGGACAGGGGGCCGCCCCTCCACTTT. Translation gives CASSRYRDRGPPLHF.